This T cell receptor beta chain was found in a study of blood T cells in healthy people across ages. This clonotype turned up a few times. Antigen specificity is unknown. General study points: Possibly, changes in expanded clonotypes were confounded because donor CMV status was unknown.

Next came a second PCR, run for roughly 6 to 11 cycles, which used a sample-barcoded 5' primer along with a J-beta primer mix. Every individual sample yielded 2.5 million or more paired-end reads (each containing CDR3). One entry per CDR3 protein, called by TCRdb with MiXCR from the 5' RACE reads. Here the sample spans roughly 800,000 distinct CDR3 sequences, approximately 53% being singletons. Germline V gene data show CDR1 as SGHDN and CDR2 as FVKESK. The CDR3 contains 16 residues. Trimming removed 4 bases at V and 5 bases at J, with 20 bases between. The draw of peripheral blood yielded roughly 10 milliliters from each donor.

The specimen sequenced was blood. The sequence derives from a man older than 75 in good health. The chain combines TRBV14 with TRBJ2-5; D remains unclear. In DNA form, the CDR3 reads TGTGCCAGCAGCCCCGACATGACGACCCTGATGGAGACCCAGTACTTC. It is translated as CASSPDMTTLMETQYF. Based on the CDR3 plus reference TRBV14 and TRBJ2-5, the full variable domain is EAGVTQFPSHSVIEKGQTVTLRCDPISGHDNLYWYRRVMGKEIKFLLHFVKESKQDESGMPNNRFLAERTGGTYSTLKVQPAELEDSGVYFCASSPDMTTLMETQYFGPGTRLLVL.